This TCR beta chain emerged from a study of T cell responses to AZD1222 COVID-19 vaccine. Findings and caveats of the study: Scientists sampled the repertoires only once the peak T cell response had passed. Nearly half of spike-specific TCRs reportedly target variant regions that are unmutated in the B.1.351 and B.1.1.7 variants.

The method was immunoSEQ multiplex PCR; TCRdb's version includes in-frame clones alone and lacks a portion of them. The table shows about 100,000 clones, with 80% to 95% occurring only once. Regarding this clone: Antigen: not known.

Germline values: CDR1 SQVTM, CDR2 ANQGSEA. The CDR3 is made up of 17 amino acids. The ends were cut back, 0 bases at V and 4 bases at J, with 21 bases in the middle. The V and J genes are TRBV29-1 and TRBJ1-1; D not resolved. The TCR was taken from an adult in good health. Sequencing used peripheral blood, obtained on day 0 of AZD1222 vaccination. The CDR3 nucleotides are TGCAGCGTTGAAGATGTGGGTTCCCTACGGACGGGCACTGAAGCTTTCTTT. Protein: CSVEDVGSLRTGTEAFF.